This T cell receptor (beta chain) was sequenced during a study of blood T cell repertoires in COVID-19. Study background: Sites across the United States, Italy and Spain contributed samples from acute and convalescent COVID-19.

Per the germline V gene, CDR1 is MNHNS and CDR2 is SASEGT. J gave up 9 bases and V 3 bases, and 18 bases lay outside the gene matches. This CDR3 contains 19 residues. Measured with immunoSEQ multiplex PCR; TCRdb has only the in-frame clones, and not every one. There are about 130,000 clones in the sample; 90% occur only once, and over 3.5% lies in the top ten. Sequencing was done on a sample of peripheral blood. The rearrangement uses TRBV6-1 and TRBJ2-1; 12 bases match TRBD2. The TCR comes from a man aged 50-59 years with active COVID-19. CDR3 region: CASSENNVLLAGGLGEQFF. The CDR3 nucleotides are TGTGCCAGCAGTGAGAACAACGTCCTTCTAGCGGGGGGGCTCGGTGAGCAGTTCTTC.